The T cell receptor (beta chain) under discussion was sequenced for a study of Graves' ophthalmopathy and Graves' hyperthyroidism. Findings of the study overall: Thyroid clonotypes that were expanded above 0.001 frequency mostly also appeared in blood.

Amplification targeted the TCR beta CDR3 regions, with RNA transcripts as the source material. The workflow started with a first-round RT-PCR run with HTBI primers and then moved on to a second-round multiplex PCR. TCRdb independently ran MiXCR on the multiplex PCR reads; one entry per CDR3 protein. The sample consists of 600,000 to 650,000 distinct CDR3 sequences, 20% to 25% of them appearing once. The germline V gene has CDR1 SGHRS and CDR2 YFSETQ. The CDR3 has 13 residues. This clonotype was recorded many times. Its matching antigen is unknown. At one boundary the junction diverges from the germline segment, which might be a read error.

The sequence was collected from a woman aged 18-29 years with stable Graves' hyperthyroidism. Some clones in this sample may be carry-over from other donors' samples. The J gene is TRBJ2-7, the V gene TRBV5-1, with 7 bases matching TRBD1. Sequencing used peripheral blood. This CDR3 reads CASSLTGAYEQYF. CDR3 bases: TGTGCCAGCAGCTTAACAGGGGCCTACGAGCAGTACTTC.